This entry lists 8 T cell receptor beta chains sequenced from one sample in a study of T cells in localized non-small cell lung cancer. The protocol was immunoSEQ multiplex PCR, while the TCRdb copy is restricted to in-frame clones and leaves out a portion. The sample has over a thousand clones, roughly 24% seen once. This material consisted of normal lung tissue next to the tumor, taken before any cancer treatment. The receptors originated from a man aged 18-55 years with stage II lung adenocarcinoma.

This clone has more than one count but fewer than ten. The chain carries TRBV28 and TRBJ2-7; D remains unclear. V was trimmed by 4 bases and J by 6 bases, leaving 10 bases between them. The CDR3 runs 12 residues. Germline lookup yields CDR1 MDHEN and CDR2 SYDVKM. For the CDR3, the DNA is TGTGCCAGCAGTTCGCTAGGGATCGAGCAGTACTTC. Its protein product is CASSSLGIEQYF.

This clone was counted only a few times. The chain carries TRBV11-3 and TRBJ1-2, with 7 bases aligning to TRBD1. Germline V gene lookup returns CDR1 SGHNT and CDR2 YENEEA. The junction had 10 bases not matched to a gene; V was cut back by 4 bases and J by 5 bases. The length of the CDR3 is 15 residues. The CDR3 here is CASSSREGTVYGYTF. The CDR3 DNA reads TGTGCCAGCAGCTCCCGCGAAGGGACAGTTTATGGCTACACCTTC.

The V gene is TRBV5-1, the J gene TRBJ2-7; D is perhaps TRBD1 or TRBD2 (6 bases each). The germline gives CDR1 SGHRS, CDR2 YFSETQ. CDR3 length: 14 residues. Trimming took off 3 bases at V and 6 bases at J, with 16 bases between the two ends. The CDR3 loop reads CASSYGGPPSEQYF. The CDR3 DNA follows: TGCGCCAGCAGCTACGGGGGCCCCCCCTCCGAGCAGTACTTC.

This chain links TRBV5-1 with TRBJ1-1, with D maybe TRBD1 (6 bases). The CDR3 totals 16 residues. Germline lookup yields CDR1 SGHRS and CDR2 YFSETQ. The V gene lost 0 bases and the J gene lost 5 bases, with 17 bases spanning the gap. DNA of the CDR3: TGCGCCAGCAGCTTGGCCCGTCCTGGGGGCGGAACTGAAGCTTTCTTT. It codes for CASSLARPGGGTEAFF.

This clone was observed a few times. The V and J genes are TRBV28 and TRBJ1-5, with 8 bases fitting TRBD1. Trimming cost V 5 bases and J 6 bases; bases outside gene matches: 6. CDR3 length: 14 residues. CDR1 and CDR2 from the germline V gene are MDHEN and SYDVKM. DNA of the CDR3: TGTGCCAGCAGTCTAGGACAGGGTAGTCAGCCCCAGCATTTT. This sequence encodes CASSLGQGSQPQHF.

The chain links TRBV11-3 to TRBJ2-7; 7 bases map to TRBD1. The germline V gene encodes CDR1 SGHNT and CDR2 YENEEA. This CDR3 comprises 14 residues. V was pared by 3 bases and J by 0 bases, with 2 bases of the junction left unmatched. The CDR3 DNA sequence: TGTGCCAGCAGCTTGGACAGGAGCTCCTACGAGCAGTACTTC. Encoded protein: CASSLDRSSYEQYF.

This rearrangement joins TRBV28 to TRBJ1-1; 9 bases match TRBD1. Losses at the gene ends were 5 bases for V and 7 bases for J; bases not matched to a gene: 8. There are 14 residues in the CDR3. Germline values: CDR1 MDHEN, CDR2 SYDVKM. The CDR3 DNA reads TGTGCCAGCAGTCCCGAGCGACAGGGGGGTGAAGCTTTCTTT. Amino acid sequence: CASSPERQGGEAFF. The whole variable domain, remainder taken from reference TRBV28 and TRBJ1-1, is DVKVTQSSRYLVKRTGEKVFLECVQDMDHENMFWYRQDPGLGLRLIYFSYDVKMKEKGDIPEGYSVSREKKERFSLILESASTNQTSMYLCASSPERQGGEAFFGQGTRLTVV.

This clone came up a few times. The J gene is TRBJ1-4, the V gene TRBV6-8; TRBD1 matches at 7 bases. The V gene's germline CDR1 is MNHGY and CDR2 SAAAGT. With V trimmed by 5 bases and J by 7 bases, 7 bases remained unmatched. This CDR3 is 14 amino acids long. The chain's CDR3 is CASSNRGGVEKLFF. The CDR3 nucleotides read TGTGCCAGCAGTAACAGGGGTGGGGTTGAAAAACTGTTTTTT.